The source of this T cell receptor (beta chain) is a study of blood T cell repertoires in COVID-19. Turning to the study itself: Acute and convalescent COVID-19 samples came from the United States, Italy and Spain. The analysed material was cDNA or gDNA that came from T cells, B-cell-depleted T cells, or PBMCs.

Trimming pared 5 bases from V and 4 bases from J, leaving 11 bases between. The CDR3 runs 14 residues. The germline V gene encodes CDR1 MNHEY and CDR2 SMNVEV (reference sequence). Assay: immunoSEQ multiplex PCR; the TCRdb copy retains only in-frame clones and omits some. The data show roughly 73,000 clones, 75% to 85% seen once. The chain has TRBV27 and TRBJ2-2; TRBD2 is a possible D gene (6 bases). Material for sequencing was peripheral blood. The sequence derives from a woman in her sixties or seventies with acute or convalescent COVID-19. The CDR3 nucleotides read TGTGCCAGCAGTCCCGGCGGGGTCACCGGGGAGCTGTTTTTT. Amino acid sequence: CASSPGGVTGELFF.